This is a list of T cell receptor beta chains from one sample in a study of memory CD4+ T cells and cytomegalovirus serostatus. Only in-frame clones appear in the TCRdb table, and some are missing; sequencing was by immunoSEQ multiplex PCR. Here the sample spans approximately 49,000 clones, about three quarters being singletons. Sample: memory CD4+ T cells from blood. These receptor sequences come from an adult in good health and CMV-seronegative. The CDR3 runs from the conserved cysteine through the conserved F or W. Each record gives: clone size, V gene, J gene, D gene, CDR3 DNA, CDR3 protein. The D gene is left open where the match is weak. Expanded clones get a size class; other rows say once, few or many, or leave the size out.

abundance: .; v_gene: TRBV4-1; j_gene: TRBJ2-5; d_gene: TRBD1; CDR3nt: TGCGCCAGCAGAAGTAACTCCGGGACAGGAGTTCAAGAGACCCAGTACTTC; CDR3aa: CASRSNSGTGVQETQYF
abundance: .; v_gene: TRBV19; j_gene: TRBJ2-5; d_gene: .; CDR3nt: TGTGCCAGTAGTACGGGGTTCGGGGCCTGGGAGACCCAGTACTTC; CDR3aa: CASSTGFGAWETQYF
abundance: .; v_gene: TRBV5-4; j_gene: TRBJ1-2; d_gene: .; CDR3nt: TGTGCCAGCAGCTTGGACAGAGGGATCGCTGGCTACACCTTC; CDR3aa: CASSLDRGIAGYTF
abundance: few; v_gene: TRBV29-1; j_gene: TRBJ1-1; d_gene: .; CDR3nt: TGCAGCGCCAGCAATGGTGGTGAAGCTTTCTTT; CDR3aa: CSASNGGEAFF
abundance: .; v_gene: TRBV30; j_gene: TRBJ1-5; d_gene: .; CDR3nt: TGTGCCTGGAGTGTTTTTCGGGACCAGCCCCAGCATTTT; CDR3aa: CAWSVFRDQPQHF
abundance: .; v_gene: TRBV27; j_gene: TRBJ1-6; d_gene: TRBD1; CDR3nt: TGTGCCAGCAGCACGACCGGACAGGGAAACTCACCCCTCCACTTT; CDR3aa: CASSTTGQGNSPLHF
abundance: .; v_gene: TRBV11-1; j_gene: TRBJ1-1; d_gene: .; CDR3nt: TGTGCCAGCAGCCTCTTACAGGGGAACACTGAAGCTTTCTTT; CDR3aa: CASSLLQGNTEAFF
abundance: .; v_gene: TRBV13; j_gene: TRBJ2-3; d_gene: TRBD1; CDR3nt: TGTGCCAGCAGGGCCATAAGGACAGGGGGCACAGATACGCAGTATTTT; CDR3aa: CASRAIRTGGTDTQYF
abundance: .; v_gene: TRBV6-1; j_gene: TRBJ2-7; d_gene: .; CDR3nt: TGTGCCAGCAGTGAAGTACGTCGGACCTCCTACGAGCAGTACTTC; CDR3aa: CASSEVRRTSYEQYF
abundance: .; v_gene: TRBV7-2; j_gene: TRBJ2-1; d_gene: .; CDR3nt: TGTGCCAGCAGCTCACTAAGATTAACTAGCTCCGGGGTCAATGAGCAGTTCTTC; CDR3aa: CASSSLRLTSSGVNEQFF
abundance: .; v_gene: TRBV6-4; j_gene: TRBJ2-1; d_gene: .; CDR3nt: TGTGCCAGCAGTCAAGCGGGGACAAACAATGAGCAGTTCTTC; CDR3aa: CASSQAGTNNEQFF
abundance: .; v_gene: TRBV10-3; j_gene: TRBJ2-7; d_gene: TRBD1; CDR3nt: TGTGCCATCACCCCCCCGGTGGGACAGGGTACCTACGAGCAGTACTTC; CDR3aa: CAITPPVGQGTYEQYF
abundance: .; v_gene: TRBV9; j_gene: TRBJ1-1; d_gene: TRBD1; CDR3nt: TGTGCCAGCAGCGTAGCGGGGCAGGGGGCCCGGACTGAAGCTTTCTTT; CDR3aa: CASSVAGQGARTEAFF
abundance: once; v_gene: TRBV4-3; j_gene: TRBJ2-7; d_gene: TRBD1; CDR3nt: TGCGCCGGCTCCACAGGGGCCGCCTTCTACGAGCAGTACTTC; CDR3aa: CAGSTGAAFYEQYF
abundance: few; v_gene: TRBV7-8; j_gene: TRBJ1-6; d_gene: .; CDR3nt: TGTGCCACCATTAGGGAGGGGGCCTATAATTCACCCCTCCACTTT; CDR3aa: CATIREGAYNSPLHF
abundance: .; v_gene: TRBV20-1; j_gene: TRBJ1-1; d_gene: TRBD1; CDR3nt: TGCAGTGCTGACAGGGACACTGAAGCTTTCTTT; CDR3aa: CSADRDTEAFF
abundance: .; v_gene: TRBV7-2; j_gene: TRBJ2-1; d_gene: .; CDR3nt: TGTGCCAGCAGCTTAAGCCCAGCCCCAGAGCAGTTCTTC; CDR3aa: CASSLSPAPEQFF
abundance: .; v_gene: TRBV6-1; j_gene: TRBJ2-7; d_gene: .; CDR3nt: TGTGCCAGCAGTGAACAGACATCCTACGAGCAGTACTTC; CDR3aa: CASSEQTSYEQYF
abundance: few; v_gene: TRBV4-2; j_gene: TRBJ2-7; d_gene: TRBD2; CDR3nt: TGTGCCAGCAGCCAAGAGGAGCGGGGGGCCAACACTGTGCAGTACTTC; CDR3aa: CASSQEERGANTVQYF
abundance: .; v_gene: TRBV7-9; j_gene: TRBJ1-1; d_gene: .; CDR3nt: TGTGCCAGCAGCTTACAGAACACTGAAGCTTTCTTT; CDR3aa: CASSLQNTEAFF
abundance: few; v_gene: TRBV6-6; j_gene: TRBJ2-7; d_gene: .; CDR3nt: TGTGCCAGCTATTCGGCGGCCCCCCTCTACGAGCAGTACTTC; CDR3aa: CASYSAAPLYEQYF
abundance: .; v_gene: TRBV4-2; j_gene: TRBJ1-3; d_gene: .; CDR3nt: TGTGCCAGCAGCCTACAGGTGGCTGGAAACACCATATATTTT; CDR3aa: CASSLQVAGNTIYF
abundance: few; v_gene: TRBV19; j_gene: TRBJ1-1; d_gene: .; CDR3nt: TGTGCCAGTAGTATCCCAGACCGTTGGAACACTGAAGCTTTCTTT; CDR3aa: CASSIPDRWNTEAFF
abundance: .; v_gene: TRBV5-1; j_gene: TRBJ2-3; d_gene: .; CDR3nt: TGCGCCAGCAGCTCTTCAGGGTCACAAAGCACAGATACGCAGTATTTT; CDR3aa: CASSSSGSQSTDTQYF
abundance: .; v_gene: TRBV29-1; j_gene: TRBJ2-7; d_gene: .; CDR3nt: TGCAGCGCCCTGACAGTTTCCTACGAGCAGTACTTC; CDR3aa: CSALTVSYEQYF